The sample holds a few counts of the clone carrying this T cell receptor (beta chain). Its antigen is not identified. V lost 2 bases to trimming and J lost 11 bases; unmatched junction nucleotides: 4. The CDR3 covers 13 residues. Germline V gene lookup returns CDR1 MNHEY and CDR2 SMNVEV (reference sequence). The PCR employed 60 Vbeta primers together with 13 Jbeta primers. Repertoires were generated with immunoSEQ multiplex PCR, while TCRdb's copy carries only in-frame clones and drops some. Among about 160,000 clones listed, 70% to 85% were seen once. The data were taken from a study of cytomegalovirus exposure and HLA in healthy donors. Points from the study as a whole: In a later analysis, several top co-occurrence clusters appeared linked to parvovirus B19, influenza, CMV and Epstein-Barr virus. A later analysis showed that HLA-associated TCR beta chains had undergone more clonal expansion than equally common others.

The sample was PBMCs. The TCR was taken from a man aged 45-65 years in good health and CMV-seropositive. The rearrangement joins TRBV27 to TRBJ2-7, with TRBD1 identical over 12 bases. CDR3 residues: CASSLGDRGLEYF. The CDR3 DNA reads as TGTGCCAGCAGTTTAGGGGACAGGGGGCTAGAGTACTTC.